This T cell receptor (beta chain) originates from a study of graft-versus-host responses after intestinal transplantation. Study-wide context: All of the recipients had induction that used anti-thymocyte globulin, then tacrolimus and steroids for two to four years.

CDR3 length equals 12 residues. The V end was cut by 1 base, the J end by 6 bases, with 5 bases between. Germline V gene lookup returns CDR1 SGHRS and CDR2 YFSETQ. Sequencing used immunoSEQ multiplex PCR; TCRdb keeps in-frame clones, though not all of them. This sample has around 100,000 clones; just under 95% occur once, and the top ten carry approximately 1%. General observations from the study: GvH clones detected in recipient marrow included some appearing first in ileum or blood.

Regarding this clone: Its target is unknown.

The clonotype was recovered from a human donor who was the organ donor for an intestinal transplant. Sequenced here: unstimulated CD8+ T cells sorted from spleen or lymph node cells, sampled before transplant. The rearrangement joins TRBV5-1 to TRBJ2-1; D is perhaps TRBD1 (5 bases). CDR3 sequence: CASSLTGNEQFF. The DNA for the CDR3 is TGCGCCAGCAGCTTGACAGGCAATGAGCAGTTCTTC.